The 9 T cell receptor beta chains reported below all come from one sample, sequenced in a study of shared clonotypes between healthy human individuals. The assay was immunoSEQ multiplex PCR, and TCRdb's table has in-frame clones only and misses some. The table has about 2.3 million clones, around 93% seen once. Sequences were obtained from naive CD4+ T cells from PBMCs. Indicated subset: CD45RA+ positively selected. These receptors were taken from a man aged 18 to 29 in good health. Some clones in this sample may be carry-over from other donors' samples.

This chain joins TRBV9 and TRBJ1-5, with TRBD1 identical over 7 bases. Trimming at V came to 0 bases and at J to 0 bases, leaving 9 bases not matched to a gene. The germline V gene has CDR1 SGDLS and CDR2 YYNGEE. CDR3 length: 18 amino acids. CDR3 sequence (DNA): TGTGCCAGCAGCGTAGTCCCGGGACAGCTATATAGCAATCAGCCCCAGCATTTT. Encoded protein: CASSVVPGQLYSNQPQHF.

This clone was recorded only once. The chain is built from TRBV4-2 and TRBJ2-3; TRBD2 aligns across 12 bases. There are 19 residues in the CDR3. The germline CDR1 and CDR2 sequences are LGHNA and YNFKEQ. With 0 bases clipped from V and 2 bases from J, the junction kept 9 bases outside the gene matches. CDR3 sequence (DNA): TGTGCCAGCAGCCAAGATTTCCTCCGGACTAGCGGGATCACAGATACGCAGTATTTT. Translation gives CASSQDFLRTSGITDTQYF.

The chain is built from TRBV19 and TRBJ1-5; 7 bases align to TRBD1. This CDR3 is 17 amino acids long. Germline CDR1 LNHDA, CDR2 SQIVND (reference sequence). J was trimmed by 2 bases and V by 4 bases; bases with no gene match: 11. The CDR3 spells CASSKGQILMGNQPQHF. The CDR3 coding sequence is TGTGCCAGTAGTAAGGGACAGATCCTTATGGGCAATCAGCCCCAGCATTTT. The full variable domain, completed using reference TRBV19 and TRBJ1-5, is DGGITQSPKYLFRKEGQNVTLSCEQNLNHDAMYWYRQDPGQGLRLIYYSQIVNDFQKGDIAEGYSVSREKKESFPLTVTSAQKNPTAFYLCASSKGQILMGNQPQHFGDGTRLSIL.

The chain is built from TRBV10-3 and TRBJ2-3; 8 bases map to TRBD2. V gave up 10 bases and J gave up 0 bases; unmatched junction bases: 6. The CDR3 totals 14 residues. Germline CDR1 is ENHRY and CDR2 is SYGVKD. The CDR3 coding sequence is TGTGCCACCGGGGGGGAGTCTAGCACAGATACGCAGTATTTT. Protein: CATGGESSTDTQYF.

This clone was picked up one time. The chain carries TRBV5-4 and TRBJ2-5; D remains ambiguous. Germline CDR1 and CDR2: SGHNT and YYREEE (reference sequence). The ends were cut back, 4 bases at V and 5 bases at J, with 15 bases in the middle. The CDR3 is made up of 14 amino acids. The CDR3 spells CASSPGPSRETQYF. The CDR3 coding sequence is TGTGCCAGCAGCCCCGGACCTTCCCGGGAGACCCAGTACTTC.

J is TRBJ2-7 and V is TRBV9; perhaps TRBD1 as D (6 bases). The V gene lost 0 bases and the J gene lost 2 bases, with 15 bases spanning the gap. This CDR3 comprises 16 residues. Germline V gives CDR1 SGDLS, CDR2 YYNGEE. CDR3 in DNA: TGTGCCAGCAGCGTAGGCCGGGACACCAGGACCTACGAGCAGTACTTC. It encodes CASSVGRDTRTYEQYF.

The genes are TRBV2 and TRBJ2-3, with unresolved D. Germline CDR1 SNHLY, CDR2 FYNNEI. The length of the CDR3 is 16 residues. The V and J ends lost 3 bases and 1 base respectively, with 14 bases between them. The CDR3 is CASSEDGLLGTDTQYF. CDR3 nucleotides: TGTGCCAGCAGTGAGGACGGATTACTTGGCACAGATACGCAGTATTTT.

The gene calls are TRBV28 and TRBJ2-7; a weak D match, TRBD2 (6 bases). Trimming shortened V by 6 bases and J by 3 bases, and 18 bases separated the two germline ends. The germline CDR1 and CDR2 sequences are MDHEN and SYDVKM. The CDR3 is 15 residues long. The CDR3 protein is CASSPGLGGSYEQYF. The DNA for the CDR3 is TGTGCCAGCAGCCCCGGGCTAGGAGGGAGCTACGAGCAGTACTTC.

This clone was detected once. The V gene is TRBV30, the J gene TRBJ2-4, with TRBD2 matching 7 bases. Unmatched junction bases numbered 15, after V lost 0 bases and J lost 7 bases. CDR1 and CDR2 (germline): GTSNPN, SVGIG (reference sequence). The CDR3 sequence is 17 residues long. The CDR3 sequence: CAWSVPTGGRARNIQYF. In DNA, the CDR3 is TGTGCCTGGAGTGTCCCCACCGGGGGGAGGGCAAGGAACATTCAGTACTTC.